These T cell receptor beta chains were read from a single sample in a study of cytomegalovirus exposure and HLA in healthy donors. Assay: immunoSEQ multiplex PCR; the TCRdb copy retains only in-frame clones and omits some. The table includes about 170,000 clones, approximately 82% detected once. Sequenced sample: PBMCs. Every receptor here comes from a male donor in good health and CMV-seronegative. Each CDR3 is given without its conserved first and last residue. The order of the fields is clone size, V gene, CDR3 protein. Clone size, where shown, is once, few, many, or a class for clones that have expanded.

size: few; V: TRBV12-5; CDR3: ASGGEKQGLPLH
size: .; V: TRBV19; CDR3: ASSTNGLAFDTQY
size: .; V: TRBV25-1; CDR3: ASSETGGYGYT
size: .; V: TRBV4-1; CDR3: ASSQTLAPIQY
size: .; V: TRBV14; CDR3: ASRRTGRETQY
size: .; V: TRBV7-5; CDR3: ARSLRRKSGTYLSYEQY
size: .; V: TRBV18; CDR3: ASSPLSSPGYYGYT
size: .; V: TRBV5-1; CDR3: ASSLEPGGSNTGELF
size: .; V: TRBV9; CDR3: ASQGGSGNTIY
size: .; V: TRBV10-1; CDR3: ASSRTSGATAYEQY
size: .; V: TRBV9; CDR3: ASSVGGQGNIQY
size: .; V: TRBV19; CDR3: ASTLPGGSYGYT
size: .; V: TRBV21-1; CDR3: ASPFPSGCTDTQY
size: .; V: TRBV11-3; CDR3: ASSAIGASDTEAF
size: .; V: TRBV5-1; CDR3: ASSLDGQLQETQY
size: .; V: TRBV29-1; CDR3: SVAGTSGRGGYEQY
size: .; V: TRBV2; CDR3: ASSDLWTSGETQY
size: .; V: TRBV11-2; CDR3: ASSPGGQGTEAF
size: .; V: TRBV18; CDR3: ASSPGTVGNTIY
size: .; V: TRBV4-2; CDR3: ASSQDQGTTYEQY
size: .; V: TRBV10-3; CDR3: AISDSFVESSGRNEQF
size: .; V: TRBV6-5; CDR3: ASSYGGGPT
size: .; V: TRBV5-6; CDR3: ASSLARGAGANVLT
size: .; V: TRBV4-2; CDR3: ASSQEARGLEELF
size: .; V: TRBV30; CDR3: AWSSTGGRYEQY
size: .; V: TRBV28; CDR3: ASSRGFSYNSPLH
size: .; V: TRBV11-3; CDR3: ASSLGMGRGDNEQF
size: .; V: TRBV18; CDR3: ASSYGTGIREQY
size: .; V: TRBV7-2; CDR3: ASSLGGQPSYEQY
size: .; V: TRBV27; CDR3: ASSKRIGPSFWEGYT
size: once; V: TRBV7-7; CDR3: ASSSGQGAIYEQY
size: .; V: TRBV4-1; CDR3: ASSQAGGNQPQH
size: .; V: TRBV5-6; CDR3: ASSLAGTGAGYT
size: .; V: TRBV5-4; CDR3: ASTTGVQETQY
size: .; V: TRBV28; CDR3: ASSSTGLITDTQY
size: .; V: TRBV7-6; CDR3: ASSQLASSTDTQY
size: .; V: TRBV29-1; CDR3: SVLAGGPADTQY
size: .; V: TRBV5-1; CDR3: ASSPTLTYEQY
size: .; V: TRBV10-3; CDR3: AISVEGSPLH
size: .; V: TRBV19; CDR3: ASNLGQGHQPQH
size: once; V: TRBV5-1; CDR3: ASSSTTSGGGNEQF
size: .; V: TRBV5-1; CDR3: ASSLAIDYEQY
size: .; V: TRBV9; CDR3: ASSVSGGAFTDTQY
size: once; V: TRBV9; CDR3: ASSLHGTGNTEAF
size: .; V: TRBV7-2; CDR3: ASSLVGQGIYEQY
size: .; V: TRBV19; CDR3: ASTTIGGVNTEAF
size: .; V: TRBV6-6; CDR3: ASRGDRVYGYT
size: .; V: TRBV6-5; CDR3: ASSYSIGTASYEQY
size: .; V: TRBV29-1; CDR3: SVAQIPNGYT
size: few; V: TRBV6-6; CDR3: ASRRKFGETQY
size: .; V: TRBV5-4; CDR3: ASSLTRGDTQY
size: .; V: TRBV30; CDR3: AWTFSSSAYEQY
size: .; V: TRBV6-4; CDR3: ASSDSLAGDTDTQY
size: .; V: TRBV4-2; CDR3: ASSQDHQAQLYGYT